A single sample is the source of the 20 T cell receptor beta chains below, sequenced in a study of response to subunit inactivated influenza vaccine. MiXCR, applied by TCRdb to the RT-PCR reads, yields one record per CDR3 protein. The table has 600,000 to 850,000 distinct CDR3 sequences, around 15% seen once. The sequences come from PBMCs from blood, collected about 14 days before vaccination. The receptors were gathered from a man aged 50-59 years who received an inactivated influenza vaccine.

The V gene is TRBV11-2, the J gene TRBJ2-3; D tentatively reads TRBD1 or TRBD2 (5 bases each). The CDR3 loop spans 13 amino acids. Germline-derived CDR1 and CDR2 are SGHAT and FQNNGV. V lost 11 bases and J lost 6, with 18 bases in between. The CDR3 spells CAGRDRSFDTQYF. DNA for the CDR3: TGTGCCGGAAGGGACCGGAGTTTTGATACGCAGTATTTT.

This clonotype came up a few times. The chain carries TRBV15 and TRBJ2-7, with D tentatively TRBD1 (6 bases). V lost 5 bases, J lost 4 bases, and 12 bases lay in between. In germline, CDR1 is LNHNV, CDR2 YYDKDF (reference sequence). This CDR3 spans 13 amino acids. CDR3 amino acids: CATSEFRGYEQYF. DNA of the CDR3: TGTGCCACCAGCGAATTCAGGGGATACGAGCAGTACTTC.

The chain recombines TRBV20-1 with TRBJ2-1; 9 bases line up with TRBD2. In germline, CDR1 is DFQATT, CDR2 SNEGSKA (reference sequence). Germline trimming cut 1 base from V and 4 bases from J; bases unmatched to any gene: 14. CDR3 size: 18 residues. The CDR3 sequence is CSARVLIAGESEYNEQFF. DNA for the CDR3: TGCAGTGCTAGAGTCTTAATAGCGGGGGAATCGGAGTACAATGAGCAGTTCTTC.

This clonotype was seen ten or more times. J is TRBJ2-7 and V is TRBV5-1; D not certain. The CDR3 sequence is 13 residues long. V gave up 4 bases and J gave up 2 bases, with 10 bases separating them. The germline CDR1 and CDR2 sequences are SGHRS and YFSETQ. The CDR3 reads CASSLDQTYEQYF. The CDR3 bases are TGCGCCAGCAGCCTTGACCAAACCTACGAGCAGTACTTC.

This clonotype was counted only a few times. The gene calls are TRBV15 and TRBJ2-1, with 7 nucleotides matching TRBD1. With 2 bases clipped from V and 0 bases from J, the junction kept 4 bases outside the gene matches. The CDR3 runs 16 residues. Looked up from germline, CDR1 is LNHNV and CDR2 is YYDKDF (reference sequence). The CDR3: CATSRHRGSSYNEQFF. The CDR3, as DNA: TGTGCCACCAGCAGACACAGGGGAAGCTCCTACAATGAGCAGTTCTTC.

Only a few counts were recorded for this clonotype. The rearrangement uses TRBV20-1 and TRBJ1-5; 8 bases match TRBD1. The CDR3 is 14 residues long. V was pared by 6 bases and J by 6 bases, with 10 bases of the junction left unmatched. CDR1 and CDR2 from the germline V gene are DFQATT and SNEGSKA (reference sequence). CDR3 region: CSATTGEGVQPQHF. In DNA, the CDR3 is TGCAGTGCGACGACAGGGGAAGGTGTTCAGCCCCAGCATTTT.

The chain employs TRBV28 and TRBJ2-7; 9 bases fit TRBD1. The germline V gene has CDR1 MDHEN and CDR2 SYDVKM. CDR3 size: 17 residues. V was pared by 5 bases and J by 2 bases, with 13 bases of the junction left unmatched. CDR3 sequence: CASSERRGGTGTYEQYF. The CDR3 DNA reads TGTGCCAGCAGTGAGAGGAGAGGGGGGACAGGGACCTACGAGCAGTACTTC. Drawing the rest from reference TRBV28 and TRBJ2-7, the complete variable domain is DVKVTQSSRYLVKRTGEKVFLECVQDMDHENMFWYRQDPGLGLRLIYFSYDVKMKEKGDIPEGYSVSREKKERFSLILESASTNQTSMYLCASSERRGGTGTYEQYFGPGTRLTVT.

In this sample, this clonotype turned up many times. The V call is TRBV28, the J call TRBJ1-2; possibly TRBD1 for D (5 bases). The CDR3 has 13 residues. V was trimmed by 3 bases and J by 2 bases, leaving 7 bases between them. Germline lookup yields CDR1 MDHEN and CDR2 SYDVKM. CDR3 DNA sequence: TGTGCCAGCAGTTTGAAGGGGAACTATGGCTACACCTTC. This codes for CASSLKGNYGYTF.

The rearrangement links TRBV6-2 or TRBV6-3 to TRBJ1-5; the D gene is possibly TRBD1 (6 bases). V lost 2 bases and J 7 bases, leaving 12 bases between the germline ends. Per germline, CDR1 MNHEY and CDR2 SVGEGT. The length of the CDR3 is 14 residues. In nucleotides, the CDR3 is TGTGCCAGCAGTTACCGGGGGGCCCGCCAGCCCCAGCATTTT. It translates to CASSYRGARQPQHF.

This clonotype was detected only a few times. The chain uses TRBV20-1 and TRBJ2-7; TRBD2 matches 10 bases. Per the germline V gene, CDR1 is DFQATT and CDR2 is SNEGSKA (reference sequence). The trim removed 6 bases at V and 0 bases at J, leaving 5 bases unmatched. The CDR3 is made up of 14 amino acids. The CDR3 DNA follows: TGCAGTGCCTCACTAGCGGGAAACTCCTACGAGCAGTACTTC. Protein: CSASLAGNSYEQYF.

This clonotype was detected a few times. The chain links TRBV27 to TRBJ1-4; the D is unclear. V was cut by 0 bases and J by 7 bases, with 9 bases left in between. Germline V lookup: CDR1 MNHEY, CDR2 SMNVEV (reference sequence). The CDR3 is 14 residues long. For the CDR3, the DNA is TGTGCCAGCAGTTTATCAGCAGGCCCTGAAAAACTGTTTTTT. It translates to CASSLSAGPEKLFF. Complete variable domain (other parts from reference TRBV27 and TRBJ1-4): EAQVTQNPRYLITVTGKKLTVTCSQNMNHEYMSWYRQDPGLGLRQIYYSMNVEVTDKGDVPEGYKVSRKEKRNFPLILESPSPNQTSLYFCASSLSAGPEKLFFGSGTQLSVL.

Comments on this clonotype: The junction and the germline gene differ at one end; a read error may be behind it. This chain connects TRBV3-1 to TRBJ1-2, with 8 bases lining up with TRBD1. CDR1 is LGHDT, CDR2 YNNKEL, per germline (reference sequence). The CDR3 sequence is 15 residues long. Written as DNA, the CDR3 is TGTGCCAGCAGTCAAGGGCAAGGACAGGGTGGCGGCTACACCTTC. Protein: CASSQGQGQGGGYTF.

This clonotype has ten or more counts. The V and J genes are TRBV5-8 and TRBJ2-7; D may be TRBD2 (6 bases). V shed 4 bases and J shed 2 bases, with 10 bases lying between them. The CDR3 extends over 13 amino acids. CDR1 and CDR2 (germline): SGHTS, YDEGEE. The CDR3 DNA follows: TGTGCCAGCAGCCGGGGGAGGACCTACGAGCAGTACTTC. This gives the protein CASSRGRTYEQYF.

The rearrangement joins TRBV10-3 to TRBJ1-2, with a tentative D call TRBD1 (5 bases). Per the germline V gene, CDR1 is ENHRY and CDR2 is SYGVKD. Trimming removed 0 bases at V and 0 bases at J, with 14 bases between. The CDR3 spans 17 residues. The CDR3 DNA reads TGTGCCATCAGTGAGTCAATTCGAGACAGTACTAACTATGGCTACACCTTC. Its translation: CAISESIRDSTNYGYTF.

The CDR3 DNA follows: TGTGCCAGCAGCTTAGGATTTTCAGGGGCGAACACTGAAGCTTTCTTT. Its protein product is CASSLGFSGANTEAFF. V is TRBV11-2 and J is TRBJ1-1; D possibly corresponds to TRBD1 (6 bases). CDR3 length equals 16 residues. Trimming stripped 1 base from V and 1 base from J, with 13 bases between. Germline V gene sequence: CDR1 SGHAT, CDR2 FQNNGV.

The gene calls are TRBV10-2 and TRBJ2-1; the match to TRBD2 covers 10 bases. V shed 6 bases and J 9 bases; nucleotides not matched to a gene: 8. CDR3 length: 14 amino acids. Germline assignment: CDR1 WSHSY and CDR2 SAAADI. The CDR3 loop is CASRLAGQLPEQFF. In nucleotides, the CDR3 is TGCGCCAGCAGACTAGCGGGACAACTTCCTGAGCAGTTCTTC.

There are a few counts of this clonotype. The rearrangement links TRBV27 to TRBJ2-1; D is perhaps TRBD1 (5 bases). The CDR3 loop spans 17 amino acids. Trimming stripped 6 bases from V and 2 bases from J, with 20 bases between. The germline gives CDR1 MNHEY, CDR2 SMNVEV (reference sequence). CDR3 coding DNA: TGTGCCAGCAGCTCCCCCCGACAGAACCCAGCCTACAATGAGCAGTTCTTC. This translates into CASSSPRQNPAYNEQFF.

There are a few counts of this clonotype. This rearrangement joins TRBV7-2 to TRBJ1-2, with D perhaps TRBD1 (6 bases). CDR3 length equals 14 residues. Trimming shortened V by 6 bases and J by 4 bases, and 15 bases separated the two germline ends. Germline CDR1 is SGHTA and CDR2 is FQGNSA. The CDR3 sequence is CASRDSRGGYGYTF. CDR3 nucleotide sequence: TGTGCCAGCAGAGACTCCAGAGGGGGCTATGGCTACACCTTC.

The chain uses TRBV4-3 and TRBJ2-7; 7 bases agree with TRBD2. The CDR3 totals 15 residues. CDR1 is LGHNA, CDR2 YSLEER, per germline. V gave up 4 bases and J gave up 1 base; unmatched junction bases: 7. The CDR3 region has the DNA TGCGCCAGCAGCCTTTTCCTAGCGGAGTCCTACGAGCAGTACTTC. Amino acid sequence: CASSLFLAESYEQYF.

The chain uses TRBV7-2 and TRBJ2-5; unclear D gene. Germline V gene data show CDR1 as SGHTA and CDR2 as FQGNSA. V was clipped by 4 bases and J by 5 bases, with 11 bases between them. This CDR3 has 13 amino acids. The chain's CDR3 is CASSSRSSETQYF. CDR3 DNA: TGTGCCAGCAGCTCTAGAAGTTCGGAGACCCAGTACTTC.